This T cell receptor beta chain was documented in a study of blood T cell repertoires in COVID-19. The CDR3 is 10 amino acids. The germline V gene has CDR1 SQVTM and CDR2 ANQGSEA. V was cut by 5 bases and J by 8 bases, with 9 bases left in between. Original handling: Researchers report that nucleated cell counts were estimated from reference gene primer amplification. TCRdb's table, derived via immunoSEQ multiplex PCR, lists solely in-frame clones and lacks some. The D gene and trimming were derived from the DNA, and the V and J assignments and clone size from that table. The sample contains 40,000 to 50,000 clones, 86% of which appear only once.

Sequenced input: peripheral blood. The TCR sequence derives from a woman in her sixties with acute or convalescent COVID-19. The V and J genes are TRBV29-1 and TRBJ1-2, with a weak D call TRBD1 (5 bases). This CDR3 is CSVLQGGYTF. The CDR3 DNA follows: TGCAGCGTTTTGCAGGGCGGCTACACCTTC. The full variable domain, in which reference TRBV29-1 and TRBJ1-2 provide the parts outside the CDR3, is SAVISQKPSRDICQRGTSLTIQCQVDSQVTMMFWYRQQPGQSLTLIATANQGSEATYESGFVIDKFPISRPNLTFSTLTVSNMSPEDSSIYLCSVLQGGYTFGSGTRLTVV.